This TCR beta chain comes out of a study of cytomegalovirus exposure and HLA in healthy donors. Study background: Genotyping showed around 80% of roughly 400 donors falling in the Caucasian-associated ancestry cluster. Study-level findings and limits: Analysis was carried out at a later point, and it linked a missense DCLRE1C variant to TCR beta V- and J-gene trimming. Further analysis was carried out later, and it showed several of the most significant clusters appearing linked to common viral pathogens. Some public TCRs appeared in many individuals, while most sequences were rare.

60 Vbeta and 13 Jbeta primers were used in PCR. TCRdb's table, derived via immunoSEQ multiplex PCR, lists solely in-frame clones and lacks some. The data hold 150,000 to 170,000 clones, with approximately 81% observed a single time. CDR1 MDHEN and CDR2 SYDVKM come from the germline V gene. The CDR3 spans 17 residues. J lost 4 bases, V lost 6 bases, and 15 bases had no gene match. To note about this clone: Antigen: not known.

The sample was PBMCs. The chain is built from TRBV28 and TRBJ2-5; the match to TRBD1 covers 9 bases. The source is a young man in good health and CMV-seronegative. The CDR3, as DNA: TGTGCCAGCAGCTCTCACGCTTTCACAGGGGGCCCAGAGACCCAGTACTTC. It codes for CASSSHAFTGGPETQYF.